Below, 20 T cell receptor beta chains from the same sample are listed, as sequenced in a study of blood T cell repertoires in COVID-19. Method: immunoSEQ multiplex PCR; TCRdb's copy keeps in-frame clones and lacks some. The data hold 150,000 to 200,000 clones, with approximately 86% observed a single time. Sequenced sample: peripheral blood. All receptors come from a man aged 50 or older with active or convalescent COVID-19.

V and J are TRBV4-3 and TRBJ1-6; 7 bases agree with TRBD1. V trimming: 3 bases; J trimming: 9 bases; junction bases outside the gene matches: 11. This CDR3 spans 16 amino acids. Germline CDR1 LGHNA, CDR2 YSLEER. The CDR3 region has the DNA TGCGCCAGCAGCCAGGAGGGTGGCAGGGGGGCTTCACCCCTCCACTTT. Its protein product is CASSQEGGRGASPLHF.

The V call is TRBV4-2, the J call TRBJ1-6; 9 bases align to TRBD1. Germline trimming cut 1 base from V and 8 bases from J; bases unmatched to any gene: 3. The CDR3 runs 15 residues. Germline-derived CDR1 and CDR2 are LGHNA and YNFKEQ. The CDR3 spells CASSQVGTGYSPLHF. The CDR3 DNA reads as TGTGCCAGCAGCCAAGTAGGGACAGGGTATTCACCCCTCCACTTT.

This chain connects TRBV10-3 to TRBJ1-1; D is perhaps TRBD1 (6 bases). Germline CDR1 is ENHRY and CDR2 is SYGVKD. Deletions cut 4 bases from V and 4 bases from J, with 13 bases between. The CDR3 length is 14 residues. The CDR3 DNA sequence: TGTGCCATCAGTGTATCAGGGGATAGCACTGAAGCTTTCTTT. The encoded protein is CAISVSGDSTEAFF.

This chain joins TRBV19 and TRBJ2-7, with 8 bases identical to TRBD1. The CDR3 contains 14 residues. The germline CDR1 and CDR2 sequences are LNHDA and SQIVND (reference sequence). V lost 5 bases, J lost 5 bases, and 8 bases stayed unmatched. This CDR3 is CASSPGQAPHEQYF. For the CDR3, the DNA is TGTGCCAGTAGTCCGGGACAGGCCCCCCACGAGCAGTACTTC.

This chain connects TRBV28 to TRBJ2-2; D uncertain. Germline CDR1 reads MDHEN; CDR2 reads SYDVKM. CDR3 length: 12 residues. Between the trimmed V and J ends, which lost 3 bases and 5 bases, there was a span of 4 bases. CDR3 region: CASSLSTGELFF. CDR3 DNA: TGTGCCAGCAGTTTGTCGACCGGGGAGCTGTTTTTT.

V is TRBV19 and J is TRBJ2-7, with 10 bases identical to TRBD1. The CDR3 is made up of 14 amino acids. V shed 6 bases, J shed 3 bases, and the junction held 5 bases outside the gene matches. Per germline, CDR1 LNHDA and CDR2 SQIVND (reference sequence). The CDR3 loop reads CASSLRTGGYEQYF. CDR3 in DNA: TGTGCCAGTAGCCTCCGGACAGGGGGCTACGAGCAGTACTTC.

V is TRBV28 and J is TRBJ2-5; D not certain. The V end lost 4 bases, the J end lost 2 bases, and 5 bases lay between the germline ends. The V gene's germline CDR1 is MDHEN and CDR2 SYDVKM. The CDR3 runs to 12 residues. CDR3 loop: CASSSQQETQYF. The CDR3 nucleotides read TGTGCCAGCAGTTCACAGCAAGAGACCCAGTACTTC.

The CDR3: CASSQGLMNTEAFF. For the CDR3, the DNA is TGTGCCAGCAGCCAAGGACTGATGAACACTGAAGCTTTCTTT. The chain couples TRBV5-4 to TRBJ1-1, with no clear D. Germline CDR1 and CDR2: SGHNT and YYREEE (reference sequence). This CDR3 comprises 14 residues. The V end lost 4 bases, the J end lost 0 bases, and 10 bases lay between the germline ends.

This clone was seen just once. V and J are TRBV28 and TRBJ1-4; D is unresolved. In germline, CDR1 is MDHEN, CDR2 SYDVKM. Trimming left V 6 bases short and J 0 bases short, with 11 bases between. The CDR3 is made up of 15 amino acids. The CDR3 loop reads CASRPTPATNEKLFF. CDR3 sequence (DNA): TGTGCCAGCAGACCCACTCCCGCAACTAATGAAAAACTGTTTTTT.

The chain has TRBV28 and TRBJ2-1; 12 nucleotides align to TRBD2. This CDR3 has 17 residues. V shed 2 bases, J shed 7 bases, and the junction held 9 bases outside the gene matches. Germline CDR1 MDHEN, CDR2 SYDVKM. CDR3 nucleotides: TGTGCCAGCAGTTTAATCCCTAGCGGGAGGGCCCGTAATGAGCAGTTCTTC. Translation: CASSLIPSGRARNEQFF.

The table lists this clone with a few counts. This chain connects TRBV11-2 to TRBJ2-5; D unresolved. CDR3 length equals 12 residues. CDR1 and CDR2 (germline): SGHAT, FQNNGV. V was cut by 2 bases and J by 5 bases, with 6 bases left in between. DNA of the CDR3: TGTGCCAGCAGCTTATTGGAGGAGACCCAGTACTTC. It codes for CASSLLEETQYF.

The chain recombines TRBV5-4 with TRBJ2-5; the match to TRBD2 covers 12 bases. The CDR3 is made up of 15 amino acids. CDR1 and CDR2 (germline): SGHNT, YYREEE (reference sequence). Trimming removed 1 base from V and 2 bases from J; junction bases left unmatched: 0. CDR3 sequence (DNA): TGTGCCAGCAGCTTGACTAGCGGGGGGCAAGAGACCCAGTACTTC. Translated: CASSLTSGGQETQYF.

The J gene is TRBJ1-1, the V gene TRBV30; TRBD1 aligns across 9 bases. The V and J ends lost 3 bases and 6 bases, in that order; junction bases with no gene match: 11. Germline-derived CDR1 and CDR2 are GTSNPN and SVGIG (reference sequence). This CDR3 spans 15 amino acids. This CDR3 is CAWRLTTGGISEAFF. CDR3 coding DNA: TGTGCCTGGAGGCTAACGACAGGGGGTATATCTGAAGCTTTCTTT.

CDR3 sequence reads: CASSLGDRDYEQYF. The CDR3 DNA sequence: TGTGCCAGCAGCTTAGGAGACAGGGACTACGAGCAGTACTTC. The genes are TRBV11-3 and TRBJ2-7, with 7 bases fitting TRBD1. V lost 1 base and J lost 3; bases outside the gene matches: 3. Germline CDR1 SGHNT, CDR2 YENEEA. The CDR3 length is 14 residues.

This chain joins TRBV12-5 and TRBJ2-7, with 11 bases that match TRBD2. CDR3 length equals 15 residues. Trimming at V came to 6 bases and at J to 1 base, leaving 5 bases not matched to a gene. CDR1 and CDR2 from the germline V gene are LGHNT and FRNRAP. CDR3 bases: TGTGCTAGTGGCCCGAGACTAGCGGGGTCCTACGAGCAGTACTTC. Protein product: CASGPRLAGSYEQYF.

This clone was seen once. V and J are TRBV7-6 and TRBJ2-1, with D unresolved. The CDR3 length is 14 residues. Between the trimmed V and J ends, which lost 2 bases and 1 base, there was a span of 6 bases. Germline CDR1 is SGHVS and CDR2 is FNYEAQ. CDR3 coding DNA: TGTGCCAGCAGCTTATCCGCGTCCTACAATGAGCAGTTCTTC. Residues: CASSLSASYNEQFF.

This clone showed up just once. V usage is TRBV12-3 or TRBV12-4 and J usage is TRBJ2-6, with D hard to call. The CDR3 runs to 13 residues. Trimming removed 11 bases from V and 0 bases from J, with 8 bases in between. This CDR3 reads CAASVSGANVLTF. Here the CDR3 DNA reads TGTGCCGCCTCGGTCTCTGGGGCCAACGTCCTGACTTTC.

J is TRBJ2-3 and V is TRBV7-9; the D gene is possibly TRBD2 (5 bases). V lost 8 bases to trimming and J lost 6 bases, with 9 bases between them. The CDR3 is made up of 11 amino acids. Germline V CDR1 and CDR2: SEHNR, FQNEAQ (reference sequence). DNA for the CDR3: TGTGCCAGCGGTGAGCGGGATACGCAGTATTTT. Amino acid sequence: CASGERDTQYF.

This clone was recorded a few times. The chain carries TRBV28 and TRBJ1-5; D perhaps matches TRBD1 (6 bases). This CDR3 contains 15 residues. V was shortened by 5 bases and J by 1 base, with 12 bases between the two germline ends. Germline loops: CDR1 MDHEN, CDR2 SYDVKM. This chain's CDR3 is CASSDPRGSNQPQHF. In DNA, the CDR3 is TGTGCCAGCAGTGACCCCAGGGGAAGCAATCAGCCCCAGCATTTT. The full variable domain, in which reference TRBV28 and TRBJ1-5 provide the parts outside the CDR3, is DVKVTQSSRYLVKRTGEKVFLECVQDMDHENMFWYRQDPGLGLRLIYFSYDVKMKEKGDIPEGYSVSREKKERFSLILESASTNQTSMYLCASSDPRGSNQPQHFGDGTRLSIL.

The chain has TRBV5-5 and TRBJ2-3, with a tentative D call TRBD2 (5 bases). The CDR3 length is 16 residues. Trimming removed 0 bases from V and 2 bases from J, with 13 bases in between. In germline, CDR1 is SGHKS, CDR2 YYEKEE (reference sequence). CDR3 region: CASSLVEGLLTDTQYF. In nucleotides, the CDR3 is TGTGCCAGCAGCTTGGTAGAGGGTCTGCTCACAGATACGCAGTATTTT.